The rows below give T cell receptor beta chains drawn from one sample of a study of cytomegalovirus exposure and HLA in healthy donors. Measured with immunoSEQ multiplex PCR; TCRdb has only the in-frame clones, and not every one. The repertoire holds fewer than 200,000 clones, with about 80% as singletons. Sequencing used PBMCs. The receptors here all came from a middle-aged woman in good health and CMV-seronegative. The CDR3 runs from the conserved cysteine through the conserved F or W. A clone size is listed for some rows: how often the clone was seen (once, few, many), or a class if it is expanded.

>TRBV28|few
CASSFFRGQAFF
>TRBV28|few
CASQTTHYEQYF
>TRBV6-6|NA
CATSTGTGYDEQYF
>TRBV28|NA
CASSLEGAAGRSDYGYTF
>TRBV6-6|once
CASSPSTGTSNQPQHF
>TRBV10-3|NA
CAISDTSGGRDEQFF
>TRBV2|NA
CASSAVRASTDTQYF
>TRBV27|NA
CASSSGTRGSGELFF
>TRBV15|NA
CATSSRAGQAVYEQYF
>TRBV30|NA
CACAGAAWRDYTF
>TRBV6-5|NA
CASSPDSWNYGYTF
>TRBV5-1|NA
CASSSPGSYEQYF
>TRBV4-1|few
CASSQEVGAGLGNTIYF
>TRBV12-5|NA
CASGPGTGGFNEKLFF
>TRBV5-5|NA
CASSFRGVYEQYF
>TRBV29-1|NA
CSVGGLVIGYTF
>TRBV6-4|NA
CASYTFDRGNQPQHF
>TRBV9|NA
CASSVGEETTQYF
>TRBV21-1|once
CASSKTGEAFF
>TRBV13|NA
CASSQTGTSSTDTQYF
>TRBV30|NA
CAWSVQGVGGYTF
>TRBV5-4|NA
CASSLSLPNQETQYF
>TRBV6-4|NA
CASGSLGQGALRSYNEQFF
>TRBV5-1|NA
CASSSIGGRSGANVLTF
>TRBV7-2|NA
CASTREGSSYNEQFF
>TRBV5-5|NA
CASSLTSMVESENEKLFF
>TRBV6-5|few
CASRGPSEQYF
>TRBV25-1|once
CASSEYGREGTEAFF
>TRBV27|NA
CASSLYYGGTEAFF
>TRBV14|NA
CASSSRGRGRVETEAFF
>TRBV25-1|once
CASSEFGGITEQYF
>TRBV2|NA
CASSDEQGNEQYF
>TRBV2|once
CASSDGGTYEQYF
>TRBV7-2|once
CASSLGTGRGAFF
>TRBV4-1|NA
CASSQSGGIIYEQYF
>TRBV7-2|NA
CASSLRVGTGGFEQYF
>TRBV27|NA
CASSLSHSGATYEQYF
>TRBV16|NA
CASSQSGRGKNIQYF
>TRBV30|NA
CAYSPDSLASEQYF
>TRBV7-9|NA
CASSREGGRAGSDTQYF
>TRBV7-5|NA
CARSLAGDTQYF
>TRBV9|NA
CASSVTSGARNEQFF
>TRBV23-1|once
CASSQSAIGEVGGDQPQHF
>TRBV19|NA
CASSIGMAGGRPYEQYF
>TRBV7-9|NA
CASSFSDRGRNEQFF
>TRBV11-2|NA
CASSPIAKNIQYF
>TRBV9|NA
CASSVEGTSVTDTQYF
>TRBV5-1|few
CASTTGTSGAHEQYF
>TRBV5-1|NA
CASSSMDRDGYTF
>TRBV28|NA
CASTTGGDEQYF
>TRBV11-3|NA
CASSFGQQGSPQHF
>TRBV4-3|few
CASSQEARGSIYEQYF
>TRBV2|few
CASSGHRGMNTEAFF